One sample yielded the 9 T cell receptor beta chains listed below, sequenced in a study of CD8+CD57+ T cells in acquired aplastic anemia. Flow cytometry had shown expanded CD8+CD57+ cells in the patients chosen for sequencing. It was genomic DNA that served as the template for profiling TCR beta VDJ and CDR3. TCRdb analysed the reads with MiXCR anew, one entry per CDR3 protein. The sample shows 180,000 or so distinct CDR3 sequences, approximately 52% of them seen only once. Material for sequencing was sorted CD4+, CD8+, or CD8+CD57+ T cells (not recorded which) from PBMCs. These receptor sequences come from a human donor with aplastic anemia.

The chain joins TRBV6-1 to TRBJ2-7; D is ambiguous. V shed 6 bases and J shed 1 base, with 16 bases lying between them. There are 15 residues in the CDR3. Germline loops: CDR1 MNHNS, CDR2 SASEGT. The CDR3 DNA follows: TGTGCCAGCAGATTCCGGAGACTCTTTTCCTACGAGCAGTACTTC. The encoded protein is CASRFRRLFSYEQYF.

Regarding this clonotype: One end of the junction varies from germline; a read error may be responsible. The chain has TRBV7-2 and TRBJ2-7; D not resolved. The germline V gene has CDR1 SGHTA and CDR2 FQGNSA. The CDR3 consists of 14 residues. The CDR3 here is CASSFPTTSFEQHF. The CDR3 DNA is TGTGCCAGCAGTTTCCCGACGACCTCCTTTGAGCAGCACTTC.

This clonotype was found many times. V gene TRBV24-1 combines with J gene TRBJ2-3; 7 nucleotides align to TRBD1. The CDR3 has 14 residues. After removal of 5 bases from V and 1 base from J, the junction contained 2 bases not matched to a gene. CDR1 and CDR2 (germline): KGHDR, SFDVKD. This CDR3 reads CATSVGTGTDTQYF. The CDR3 DNA reads as TGTGCCACCAGTGTTGGGACAGGCACAGATACGCAGTATTTT.

This clonotype was seen at least ten times. The gene calls are TRBV7-6 and TRBJ2-5, with D tentatively TRBD2 (7 bases). This CDR3 region has 17 residues. Germline V gives CDR1 SGHVS, CDR2 FNYEAQ. Trimming pared 2 bases from V and 5 bases from J, leaving 21 bases between. CDR3 residues: CASSLSLVRGAGETQYF. DNA of the CDR3: TGTGCCAGCAGCTTAAGTCTCGTCCGGGGGGCAGGGGAGACCCAGTACTTC.

This clonotype was counted at least ten times. This sequence joins TRBV20-1 and TRBJ1-4, with 10 nucleotides matching TRBD1. This CDR3 contains 13 residues. With 6 bases clipped from V and 4 bases from J, the junction kept 2 bases outside the gene matches. Germline loops: CDR1 DFQATT, CDR2 SNEGSKA (reference sequence). In DNA, the CDR3 is TGCAGTGCACGGGACAGGGGTAATGAAAAACTGTTTTTT. It codes for CSARDRGNEKLFF.

The gene calls are TRBV7-8 and TRBJ2-1; D might be TRBD1 or TRBD2, each matching 5 bases. Germline CDR1 and CDR2: SGHVS and FQNEAQ. The germline V and J ends were trimmed by 4 bases and 7 bases, with 11 bases remaining between them. CDR3 length: 13 amino acids. DNA of the CDR3: TGTGCCAGCAGCTGGGACGGCTCGAATGAGCAGTTCTTC. Amino acid sequence: CASSWDGSNEQFF. The full variable domain, in which reference TRBV7-8 and TRBJ2-1 provide the parts outside the CDR3, is GAGVSQSPRYKVAKRGQDVALRCDPISGHVSLFWYQQALGQGPEFLTYFQNEAQLDKSGLPSDRFFAERPEGSVSTLKIQRTQQEDSAVYLCASSWDGSNEQFFGPGTRLTVL.

About this clonotype: A read error may be the cause here, since a much bigger clone is one base away. The V and J genes are TRBV5-1 and TRBJ2-3, with 8 nucleotides matching TRBD1. Germline loops: CDR1 SGHRS, CDR2 YFSETQ. This CDR3 comprises 16 residues. The CDR3 protein is CASSLVPGTGTGTQYF. The CDR3 DNA follows: TGCGCCAGCAGCTTGGTCCCCGGGACAGGCACAGGTACGCAGTATTTT.

There are many counts of this clonotype. The V and J genes are TRBV6-1 and TRBJ1-4; TRBD1 agrees at 7 bases. The CDR3 has 15 residues. After removal of 5 bases from V and 7 bases from J, the junction contained 10 bases not matched to a gene. CDR1 and CDR2 from the germline V gene are MNHNS and SASEGT. Here the CDR3 DNA reads TGTGCCAGCAGTCCGAACAGGGGAAGGAGTGAAAAACTGTTTTTT. Its protein product is CASSPNRGRSEKLFF.

This clonotype was counted many times. This chain links TRBV20-1 with TRBJ2-1; no clear D. V was clipped by 6 bases and J by 0 bases, with 12 bases between them. The length of the CDR3 is 14 residues. Germline loops: CDR1 DFQATT, CDR2 SNEGSKA (reference sequence). The CDR3 reads CSAPGISSYNEQFF. CDR3 coding DNA: TGCAGTGCACCTGGAATCAGCTCCTACAATGAGCAGTTCTTC.